The clone carrying this T cell receptor (beta chain) was observed at least ten times. What it binds is not known. Methods used by the authors: It was from CDR3 differences across clinicopathological groups that a distant-metastasis classifier for papillary thyroid cancer was built. TCRdb re-processed the PCR reads through MiXCR. The V and J calls come from TCRdb's annotation, not from the publication. The table has 20,000 to 25,000 clones, 13% to 15% seen once. Before thyroid surgery, none of the patients had received any treatment. Germline V CDR1 and CDR2: KGHSH, LQKENI. CDR3 length: 15 residues. J lost 3 bases, V lost 1 base, and 3 bases had no gene match. The data are from a study of metastatic and nonmetastatic thyroid tumors. Overall study context: Samples came from malignant and benign thyroid patients, and repertoires were compared across blood and tumor or nodule tissue.

General study results and limits: According to reports, the diversity of TCR beta was significantly higher in malignant thyroid tumors than in benign nodules, and this held in both blood and tumor samples.

The rearrangement joins TRBV18 to TRBJ1-3; 7 bases agree with TRBD1. The source is a female donor with papillary thyroid cancer or a benign thyroid nodule (not recorded which). Some clones in this sample may be carry-over from other donors' samples. The sample consisted of tumor tissue. The CDR3 DNA is TGTGCCAGCTCACCACAGGGGGCAAGTGGAAACACCATATATTTT. Protein sequence: CASSPQGASGNTIYF. Variable domain in full (rest from reference TRBV18 and TRBJ1-3): NAGVMQNPRHLVRRRGQEARLRCSPMKGHSHVYWYRQLPEEGLKFMVYLQKENIIDESGMPKERFSAEFPKEGPSILRIQQVVRGDSAAYFCASSPQGASGNTIYFGEGSWLTVV.